The rows below give T cell receptor beta chains drawn from one sample of a study of blood T cells in healthy people across ages. TCRdb re-derived calls from the 5' RACE reads in MiXCR, one entry per CDR3 protein. The sample holds about 810,000 distinct CDR3 sequences, roughly 40% seen once. Sequenced material: blood. Source of these receptors: a man between 18 and 35 years old in good health. Each CDR3 is given with its conserved first and last residue. The D gene is left open where the match is weak. Clone sizes are given selectively: once, few, many, or a class where the clone is expanded.

V gene,clone size,D gene,J gene,CDR3 protein,CDR3 DNA
TRBV19,-,-,TRBJ2-1,CASSRKDPSSYNEQFF,TGTGCCAGTAGTAGAAAGGACCCGAGCTCCTACAATGAGCAGTTCTTC
TRBV7-9,once,TRBD2,TRBJ2-1,CASSPPTGGAYNEQFF,TGTGCCAGCAGCCCTCCCACGGGGGGGGCCTACAATGAGCAGTTCTTC
TRBV7-9,few,TRBD1,TRBJ2-5,CASSLDRTGNNEQYF,TGTGCCAGCAGCTTAGATAGGACAGGGAACAATGAGCAGTACTTC
TRBV4-3,many,-,TRBJ2-6,CASSQAPYSGANVLTF,TGCGCCAGCAGCCAAGCACCCTACTCTGGGGCCAACGTCCTGACTTTC
TRBV18,-,-,TRBJ2-5,CAGSTDREAGRNEQYF,TGTGCCGGCTCAACTGACAGGGAGGCTGGGCGGAATGAGCAGTACTTC
TRBV7-9,-,TRBD1,TRBJ1-1,CASSLIGGAGNTEAFF,TGTGCCAGCAGCTTAATAGGGGGCGCAGGGAACACTGAAGCTTTCTTT
TRBV5-5,once,TRBD2,TRBJ2-2,CASSLAGGGQTGELFF,TGTGCCAGCAGCTTGGCCGGGGGGGGGCAAACCGGGGAGCTGTTTTTT
TRBV12-3/TRBV12-4,many,-,TRBJ2-3,CASSPTGFRTDTQYF,TGTGCCAGCAGCCCAACAGGGTTTCGCACAGATACGCAGTATTTT
TRBV12-3/TRBV12-4,-,-,TRBJ2-7,CASRFDSYEQYF,TGTGCCAGCAGGTTCGACTCCTACGAGCAGTACTTC
TRBV11-1,few,TRBD1,TRBJ2-7,CASSWDRNSYEQYF,TGTGCCAGCAGCTGGGACAGAAACTCCTACGAGCAGTACTTC
TRBV9,few,-,TRBJ1-6,CASSVARVNSPLHF,TGTGCCAGCAGCGTAGCACGGGTGAATTCACCCCTCCACTTT
TRBV29-1,many,-,TRBJ1-1,CSVVTEGAFF,TGCAGCGTTGTTACGGAGGGAGCTTTCTTT
TRBV6-5,-,-,TRBJ1-4,CASSYEEGDEKLFF,TGTGCCAGCAGTTACGAGGAGGGCGACGAAAAACTGTTTTTT
TRBV29-1,few,TRBD1,TRBJ1-5,CSVTGAKNQPQHF,TGCAGCGTTACAGGGGCTAAGAATCAGCCCCAGCATTTT
TRBV5-1,many,TRBD1,TRBJ2-5,CASSLGDRGETQYF,TGCGCCAGCAGCTTGGGAGACAGGGGAGAGACCCAGTACTTC
TRBV7-9,-,TRBD1,TRBJ2-5,CASCRSGTEETQYF,TGTGCCAGCTGCCGGTCGGGGACAGAAGAGACCCAGTACTTC
TRBV7-2,-,-,TRBJ2-7,CASSSIRSSHEQYF,TGTGCCAGCAGCTCCATTAGGAGCTCCCACGAGCAGTACTTC
TRBV6-1,-,-,TRBJ2-5,CASSGPRVGETQYF,TGTGCCAGCAGTGGGCCGAGGGTTGGAGAGACCCAGTACTTC
TRBV7-3,many,TRBD2,TRBJ2-3,CASSLMGLGTSTDTQYF,TGTGCCAGCAGCTTAATGGGACTAGGGACCAGCACAGATACGCAGTATTTT